This is a list of T cell receptor beta chains from one sample in a study of PD-L1 blockade in urothelial cancer. Produced via immunoSEQ multiplex PCR; TCRdb's table is partial and in-frame only. This sample has 80,000 to 130,000 clones, with approximately 91% found just once. This specimen consisted of PBMCs, obtained around atezolizumab (anti-PD-L1) treatment. The receptors here all came from a woman older than 75 with urothelial cancer. The CDR3 runs from the conserved cysteine through the conserved F or W. D genes are given only for firm matches. Size values are once, few and many counts, or a class for expanded clones, and some rows have none.

size,D,V,J,DNA,CDR3
.,.,TRBV28,TRBJ2-5,TGTGCCAGCTCCCAGGGTGGGAAGACCCAGTACTTC,CASSQGGKTQYF
.,.,TRBV18,TRBJ1-1,TGTGCCAGCTCACCAGGGCAGATGAACACTGAAGCTTTCTTT,CASSPGQMNTEAFF
few,.,TRBV10-1,TRBJ2-1,TGCGCCAGCAGTGAGTTAGGGGTGGAGCAGTTCTTC,CASSELGVEQFF
.,TRBD1,TRBV2,TRBJ2-7,TGTGCCAGCAGTGACGGGACAGGGGACTACGAGCAGTACTTC,CASSDGTGDYEQYF
few,.,TRBV7-3,TRBJ1-1,TGTGCCAGCAGCTTAACTAGTCTGAACACTGAAGCTTTCTTT,CASSLTSLNTEAFF
.,TRBD2,TRBV5-1,TRBJ2-7,TGCGCCAGCAGCCCGGGACTAGCGGGGGCCTACGAGCAGTACTTC,CASSPGLAGAYEQYF
few,TRBD2,TRBV2,TRBJ2-1,TGTGCCAGCAGTCTTGGACTAGCGGGAGTTAATGAGCAGTTCTTC,CASSLGLAGVNEQFF
.,TRBD1,TRBV7-8,TRBJ1-2,TGTGCCAGCCGGGACAGGAGTAACTATGGCTACACCTTC,CASRDRSNYGYTF
few,TRBD1,TRBV19,TRBJ2-1,TGTGCCAGTAGGGCTACAGGGGATAGCCTGTTCAATGAGCAGTTCTTC,CASRATGDSLFNEQFF
.,.,TRBV9,TRBJ2-2,TGTGCCAGCAGCGTAGGGGGAGCCGGGGAGCTGTTTTTT,CASSVGGAGELFF
.,.,TRBV30,TRBJ1-1,TGTGCCTGGAGTCCATACAGTAACACTGAAGCTTTCTTT,CAWSPYSNTEAFF
.,.,TRBV19,TRBJ1-5,TGTGCCAGTAGTATTATGGGTTTGGAGTCACCCCAGCATTTT,CASSIMGLESPQHF